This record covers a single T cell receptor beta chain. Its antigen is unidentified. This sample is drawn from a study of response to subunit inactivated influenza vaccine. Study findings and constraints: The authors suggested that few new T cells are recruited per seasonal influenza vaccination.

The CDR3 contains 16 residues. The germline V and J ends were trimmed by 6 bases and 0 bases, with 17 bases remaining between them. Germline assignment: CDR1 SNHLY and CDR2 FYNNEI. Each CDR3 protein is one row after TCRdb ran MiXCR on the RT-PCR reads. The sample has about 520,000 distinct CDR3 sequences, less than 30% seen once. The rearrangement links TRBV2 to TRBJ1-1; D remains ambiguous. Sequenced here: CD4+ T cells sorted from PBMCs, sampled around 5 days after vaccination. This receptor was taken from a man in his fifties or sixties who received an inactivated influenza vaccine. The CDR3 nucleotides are TGTGCCAGCAGGAAAGCCAACAATGGGGTGAACACTGAAGCTTTCTTT. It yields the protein CASRKANNGVNTEAFF.